This is a list of T cell receptor beta chains from one sample in a study of vaccination and CD4 T cells after COVID-19. From the PCR reads, TCRdb called clonotypes with MiXCR, one entry per CDR3 protein. The data show some 22,000 distinct CDR3 sequences, 55% to 65% seen once. These receptors' antigens are unknown. The source material was CD4+ T cells from blood, cultured in vitro, sampled before SARS-CoV-2 vaccination. Receptors were obtained from a human donor who received a COVID-19 vaccine. Both conserved end residues are part of each CDR3. D genes are given only for firm matches. Clone size is given for some rows only: seen once, a few or many times, or a class if the clone is expanded.

d_call	v_call	cdr3_length	j_call	clone_size	cdr3_nt	cdr3_aa
.	TRBV12-3/TRBV12-4	13	TRBJ1-2	.	TGTGCCGGCAGGATTTCAGGAGGATATGGCTACACCTTC	CAGRISGGYGYTF
.	TRBV7-2	13	TRBJ1-6	once	TGTGCCAGCAGCTTACAGAACAATTCACCCCTCCACTTT	CASSLQNNSPLHF
.	TRBV23-1	17	TRBJ1-6	few	TGCGCCAGCAGTCAACCGCGGCAGGGAAGTGGTAATTCACCCCTCCACTTT	CASSQPRQGSGNSPLHF
TRBD1	TRBV2	14	TRBJ1-2	.	TGTGCCAGCAGCTTCGGGACAGGGACCGGGGGCTACACCTTC	CASSFGTGTGGYTF
TRBD1	TRBV2	17	TRBJ2-1	.	TGTGCCAGCAGAAAGAGTACGGGACAGGGGAGGTTGGATGAGCAGTTCTTC	CASRKSTGQGRLDEQFF
.	TRBV30	13	TRBJ1-2	.	TGTGCCTGGAGTCCCGAGAGCCTCTATGGCTACACCTTC	CAWSPESLYGYTF
.	TRBV20-1	13	TRBJ2-1	.	TGCAGTGCTGAGTTAGGGGGGGCAAATGAGCAGTTCTTC	CSAELGGANEQFF
.	TRBV18	16	TRBJ1-1	once	TGTGCCAGCTCACCCAGGGCAGGGGCTGGACAGACTGAAGCTTTCTTT	CASSPRAGAGQTEAFF
.	TRBV2	15	TRBJ1-1	.	TGTGCCAGCAGCCCAACGACAGATGGGACGACTGAAGCTTTCTTT	CASSPTTDGTTEAFF
TRBD1	TRBV30	13	TRBJ1-1	.	TGTGCCTCATACAGGGGAGGGTGGACTGAAGCTTTCTTT	CASYRGGWTEAFF
.	TRBV20-1	16	TRBJ1-5	few	TGCAGTGCTAGATCCCGGGGCCAGGATAGCAATCAGCCCCAGCATTTT	CSARSRGQDSNQPQHF
.	TRBV5-8	13	TRBJ1-2	once	TGTGCCAGCAGCTTGGAACTGGTGGGCAGCACCCACTTC	CASSLELVGSTHF
TRBD1	TRBV20-1	16	TRBJ1-4	few	TGCAGTGCTAGTTGGGACAGGGGAGAAACTAATGAAAAACTGTTTTTT	CSASWDRGETNEKLFF
TRBD1	TRBV20-1	14	TRBJ1-2	.	TGCAGTGCTAGAGGCCGGACAGGGTATGGAGGCTACACCTTC	CSARGRTGYGGYTF
TRBD2	TRBV12-3/TRBV12-4	15	TRBJ2-5	.	TGTGCCAGCAGCCCCGGACTAGCGGTCCAAGAGACCCAGTACTTC	CASSPGLAVQETQYF
.	TRBV27	14	TRBJ2-3	few	TGTGCCAGCGGACTCAACGCGGCCACAGATACGCAGTATTTT	CASGLNAATDTQYF
TRBD1	TRBV7-9	14	TRBJ1-3	.	TGTGCCAGCAGCTCCGGGACAGCTGGAAACACCATATATTTT	CASSSGTAGNTIYF
.	TRBV30	13	TRBJ2-3	.	TGTGCCTGGGAAAAAGGGTTGACAGATACGCAGTATTTT	CAWEKGLTDTQYF
.	TRBV6-5	13	TRBJ1-2	.	TGTGCCAGCAGTTACACCGGGGGCTATGGCTACACCTTC	CASSYTGGYGYTF
.	TRBV2	11	TRBJ2-3	.	TGTGCCAGCACCACCGCCGGGGGGCAGTATTTT	CASTTAGGQYF
.	TRBV6-1	15	TRBJ1-2	.	TGTGCCAGCAGATCGACAGGCGACGCTAACTATGGCTACACCTTC	CASRSTGDANYGYTF
.	TRBV19	13	TRBJ1-1	once	TGTGCCAGTAGTCCTTGGGGGCCGGTTAGCGCTTTCTTT	CASSPWGPVSAFF
TRBD1	TRBV2	18	TRBJ1-6	.	TGTGCCAGCAGGCCGGGGACAGGACGGTGGTCCTATAATTCACCCCTCCACTTT	CASRPGTGRWSYNSPLHF
.	TRBV4-1	15	TRBJ1-2	.	TGCGCCAGCAGCCAAGAGGCAGGAACTAACTATGGCTACACCTTC	CASSQEAGTNYGYTF
TRBD1	TRBV28	15	TRBJ1-2	.	TGTGCCAGCAGTCCGGACAGGGGGTATGCTCGTGGCTACACCTTC	CASSPDRGYARGYTF
TRBD2	TRBV18	14	TRBJ2-5	.	TGTGCCAGCTCCTGGACTAGCGGACAAGAGACCCAGTACTTC	CASSWTSGQETQYF
.	TRBV6-5	14	TRBJ1-2	.	TGTGCCAGCAGTTACTCGCCGGGGGTTCCGGTTTCCACCTTC	CASSYSPGVPVSTF
.	TRBV7-9	14	TRBJ1-6	.	TGTGCCAGCAGCTTGGCAGGGTATAATTCACCCCTCCACTTT	CASSLAGYNSPLHF
TRBD1	TRBV19	15	TRBJ1-5	.	TGTGCCCGTAGTATCGGACAGGGGGCTTATCAGCCCCAGCATTTT	CARSIGQGAYQPQHF
TRBD2	TRBV6-5	14	TRBJ2-3	once	TGTGCCAGCAGTTACTCGGGAGGGGCAGATACGCAGTATTTT	CASSYSGGADTQYF
TRBD1	TRBV24-1	14	TRBJ2-5	.	TGTGCCACCAGTGGTAAACAGGGGTCGGGGACCCAGTACTTC	CATSGKQGSGTQYF
TRBD1	TRBV24-1	13	TRBJ2-5	.	TGTGCCACCAGTGACTACAGGGGGGAGACCCAGTACTTC	CATSDYRGETQYF
.	TRBV10-3	15	TRBJ2-5	.	TGTGCCATCAGTGAGTCGGCGGGGCGTTTTGAGACCCAGTACTTC	CAISESAGRFETQYF
.	TRBV30	16	TRBJ1-5	few	TGTGCCTGGAGTGTACCCACCGGACGTAGCAATCAGCCCCAGCATTTT	CAWSVPTGRSNQPQHF
.	TRBV20-1	13	TRBJ1-2	.	TGCAGTGCTAGAGAACTTTCAGGGGATGGCTACACCTTC	CSARELSGDGYTF
.	TRBV7-9	14	TRBJ1-5	few	TGTGCCAGCAGCTCGCCCCCCATAGGTCAGCCCCAGCATTTT	CASSSPPIGQPQHF
.	TRBV30	13	TRBJ2-5	.	TGTGCCTGGCGACGAGGGGGAGGAGAGACCCAGTACTTC	CAWRRGGGETQYF
TRBD1	TRBV5-1	15	TRBJ1-1	.	TGCGCCAGCAGCGCGGAGGACAGGACGGGAACTGAAGCTTTCTTT	CASSAEDRTGTEAFF
.	TRBV7-6	14	TRBJ2-5	.	TGTGCCAGCAGCACCGACTACTCCCAAGAGACCCAGTACTTC	CASSTDYSQETQYF
.	TRBV7-8	12	TRBJ2-7	.	TGTGCCAGCACAGTATCACTCTACGGGCAGTACTTC	CASTVSLYGQYF
.	TRBV19	15	TRBJ1-2	.	TGTGCCAGTAGTATAGCGGCATGGACCGAGGGGGGCTACACCTTC	CASSIAAWTEGGYTF
TRBD1	TRBV19	15	TRBJ1-1	.	TGTGCCAGTAGTATACCGGGACAGAGGAACACTGAAGCTTTCTTT	CASSIPGQRNTEAFF
TRBD1	TRBV12-3/TRBV12-4	16	TRBJ1-1	.	TGTGCCAGCAGATTTATAACGGGACAGGGGAACACTGAAGCTTTCTTT	CASRFITGQGNTEAFF
TRBD1	TRBV29-1	13	TRBJ1-2	once	TGCAGCGTTGTAAACAGGGGGCAGGATGGCTACACCTTC	CSVVNRGQDGYTF
.	TRBV20-1	14	TRBJ1-5	.	TGCAGTGCTAGAGATGGAACAGGGATTCAGCCCCAGCATTTT	CSARDGTGIQPQHF
.	TRBV20-1	15	TRBJ1-6	.	TGCAGTGCTAGAGATCTCGGCAGCCTAAATTCACCCCTCCACTTT	CSARDLGSLNSPLHF
.	TRBV12-3/TRBV12-4	15	TRBJ1-2	.	TGTGCCAGCAGTTTCGGTTTCGGGGGGACCCATGGCTACACCTTC	CASSFGFGGTHGYTF
.	TRBV15	14	TRBJ2-7	.	TGTGCCACCAGCAGAGTGGGATCGGGCTACGAGCAGTACTTC	CATSRVGSGYEQYF
TRBD1	TRBV6-5	14	TRBJ1-6	.	TGTGCCAGCAGTTTGGGACAGCATAATTCACCCCTCCACTTT	CASSLGQHNSPLHF
.	TRBV29-1	14	TRBJ1-4	.	TGCAGCGTCCCTGACGTCAGGGGCGGTGAAAAACTGTTTTTT	CSVPDVRGGEKLFF